The 6 T cell receptor beta chains below were found in one sample sequenced in a study of human T cells and chemical hapten exposure. TCRdb passed the RACE reads through MiXCR, listing each CDR3 protein once. The data contain 180,000 or so distinct CDR3 sequences, more than 25% of them singletons. Sample time point: pre-sensitization, week 0. Specified treatment: therapeutic diphenylcyclopropenone sensitization with weekly scalp DPC. Specimen: whole blood, collected in connection with sensitization to the hapten diphenylcyclopropenone (DPC). These receptors came from a woman in her twenties or thirties with alopecia areata. Some clones in this sample may be carry-over from other donors' samples.

This chain connects TRBV14 to TRBJ1-2, with D possibly being TRBD1 (5 bases). V was trimmed by 4 bases and J by 4 bases, leaving 10 bases between them. The CDR3 runs to 13 residues. Germline loops: CDR1 SGHDN, CDR2 FVKESK. Here the CDR3 reads CASSPTDLYGYTF. The CDR3 nucleotides are TGTGCCAGCAGCCCGACAGACCTCTATGGCTACACCTTC.

Only a few counts were recorded for this clonotype. A junction boundary mismatches the germline segment, possibly from a read error. The genes are TRBV29-1 and TRBJ1-5; D unresolved. CDR3 length: 13 amino acids. The germline CDR1 and CDR2 sequences are SQVTM and ANQGSEA. CDR3: CSVQENSNQPQHF. The DNA of the CDR3 is TGCAGCGTTCAAGAAAATAGCAATCAGCCCCAGCATTTT. Drawing the rest from reference TRBV29-1 and TRBJ1-5, the complete variable domain is SAVISQKPSRDICQRGTSLTIQCQVDSQVTMMFWYRQQPGQSLTLIATANQGSEATYESGFVIDKFPISRPNLTFSTLTVSNMSPEDSSIYLCSVQENSNQPQHFGDGTRLSIL.

The chain recombines TRBV29-1 with TRBJ1-5; no clear D. This CDR3 region has 15 residues. V was clipped by 4 bases and J by 0 bases, with 13 bases between them. Per germline, CDR1 SQVTM and CDR2 ANQGSEA. This CDR3 is CSVVGPFYSNQPQHF. DNA of the CDR3: TGCAGCGTTGTCGGACCATTTTATAGCAATCAGCCCCAGCATTTT. Complete variable domain (other parts from reference TRBV29-1 and TRBJ1-5): SAVISQKPSRDICQRGTSLTIQCQVDSQVTMMFWYRQQPGQSLTLIATANQGSEATYESGFVIDKFPISRPNLTFSTLTVSNMSPEDSSIYLCSVVGPFYSNQPQHFGDGTRLSIL.

The chain recombines TRBV10-3 with TRBJ1-1; D might be TRBD1 (5 bases). This CDR3 has 14 residues. V was trimmed by 6 bases and J by 3 bases, leaving 14 bases between them. From germline, CDR1 is ENHRY and CDR2 SYGVKD. CDR3 nucleotide sequence: TGTGCCATCAGAGCCGGGGCCCGGGACACTGAAGCTTTCTTT. Translating it yields CAIRAGARDTEAFF.

The rearrangement links TRBV15 to TRBJ2-1; 12 nucleotides align to TRBD2. V lost 2 bases and J lost 7; bases outside the gene matches: 0. CDR1 is LNHNV and CDR2 is YYDKDF in the germline V gene (reference sequence). The CDR3 runs to 14 residues. CDR3 region: CATSRLAGGNEQFF. The CDR3 bases are TGTGCCACCAGCAGACTAGCGGGGGGGAATGAGCAGTTCTTC.

This clonotype was detected only a few times. The CDR3 is CASSSSGGSAKNIQYF. The CDR3 coding sequence is TGTGCCAGCAGCTCCTCAGGGGGCTCCGCCAAAAACATTCAGTACTTC. V and J are TRBV7-9 and TRBJ2-4; 8 nucleotides match TRBD1. The CDR3 is 16 amino acids. CDR1 SEHNR and CDR2 FQNEAQ come from the germline V gene (reference sequence). J gave up 1 base and V 4 bases, and 6 bases lay outside the gene matches.